This T cell receptor (beta chain) was observed in a study of response to subunit inactivated influenza vaccine (dated by TCRdb to the late 2010s). Looking at the study overall: Deep quantitative profiling of the T cell receptor repertoire was used in the study to follow responses to a trivalent subunit inactivated influenza vaccine.

In the case of this clonotype: Its antigen remains undetermined. Base qualities were left out, and no much larger clone turns up one base away.

Library generation was performed with RT-PCR. The instrument was an Illumina HiSeq 2500. TCRdb took the public reads, trimmed them with fastp at Q25, ran MiXCR for clone calling and kept in-frame beta chains. A single entry per CDR3 protein holds the most common genes and DNA from its merged rows. The table for this sample lists 150,000 to 200,000 distinct CDR3 sequences; roughly 8.7% of them were counted only once. Clones ranked in the top ten supply roughly 11% of the sample. CDR1 SGHTA and CDR2 FQGNSA were looked up in the germline V gene. Its CDR3 holds 14 amino acids, cysteine through phenylalanine. This entry keeps only the CDR3 DNA: 42 bases, framed from base 1. Relative to germline, V is 5 bases shorter and J is 2 bases shorter, with 12 bases between their ends. The study at large found these results: It was suggested by the authors that each seasonal influenza vaccination may recruit only a limited number of new T cells.

The chain joins TRBV7-2 to TRBJ1-2; the D gene lacks a confident call. This TCR derives from a man aged 50 or older who received an inactivated influenza vaccine. Donor details come from another sample of the same person, matched by shared clones. The input for sequencing was non-naive T cells sorted from PBMCs, taken on the day of vaccination. The cell subset or site label corresponds to: memory T cell fraction. In nucleotides, the sequence is TGTGCCAGCAGCCCTTCCTCCCAAAACTATGGCTACACCTTC. It encodes CASSPSSQNYGYTF.